This TCR beta chain was documented in a study of blood T cell repertoires in COVID-19. The CDR3 spans 15 residues. Germline-derived CDR1 and CDR2 are LNHNV and YYDKDF (reference sequence). V was pared by 1 base and J by 9 bases, with 8 bases of the junction left unmatched. Measured with immunoSEQ multiplex PCR; TCRdb has only the in-frame clones, and not every one. Among 150,000 to 200,000 clones, roughly 90% were seen once, and the ten largest hold about 0.77%. This sequence was found in a young woman who had recovered from COVID-19. The V call is TRBV15, the J call TRBJ2-2; 7 bases agree with TRBD2. Sequencing was performed on PBMCs or T cells enriched from blood (not recorded which). The CDR3 DNA sequence: TGTGCCACCAGCAGAGCAGAGCGGGGAATGCGGGAGCTGTTTTTT. Protein sequence: CATSRAERGMRELFF. The whole variable domain, filled in from reference TRBV15 and TRBJ2-2, reads DAMVIQNPRYQVTQFGKPVTLSCSQTLNHNVMYWYQQKSSQAPKLLFHYYDKDFNNEADTPDNFQSRRPNTSFCFLDIRSPGLGDTAMYLCATSRAERGMRELFFGEGSRLTVL.